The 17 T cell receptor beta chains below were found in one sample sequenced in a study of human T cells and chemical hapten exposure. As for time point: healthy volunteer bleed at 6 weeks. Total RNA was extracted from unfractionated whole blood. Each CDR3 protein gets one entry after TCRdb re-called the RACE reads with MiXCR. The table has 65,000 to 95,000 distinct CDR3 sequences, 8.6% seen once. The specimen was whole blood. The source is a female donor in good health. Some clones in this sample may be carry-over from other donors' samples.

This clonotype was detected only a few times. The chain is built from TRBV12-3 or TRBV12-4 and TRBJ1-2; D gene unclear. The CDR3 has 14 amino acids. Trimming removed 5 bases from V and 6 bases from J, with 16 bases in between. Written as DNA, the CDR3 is TGTGCCAGCAGTGCCCTCCGAGTGTCTAATGGCTACACCTTC. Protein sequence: CASSALRVSNGYTF.

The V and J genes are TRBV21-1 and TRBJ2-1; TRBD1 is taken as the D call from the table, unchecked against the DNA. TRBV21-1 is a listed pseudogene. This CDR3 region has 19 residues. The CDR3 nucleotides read TGTGCCAGCAGCAAAGCCCGAAAACCGACAGGGGTACATGCCAATGAGCAGTTCTTC. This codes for CASSKARKPTGVHANEQFF.

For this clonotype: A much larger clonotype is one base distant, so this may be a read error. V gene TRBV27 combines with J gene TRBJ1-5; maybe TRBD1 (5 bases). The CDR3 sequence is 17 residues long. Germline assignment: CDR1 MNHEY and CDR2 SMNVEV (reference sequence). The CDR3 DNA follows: TGTGTCAGCAGTTTACTGGCAGGGCGGAATAGCAATCAGCCCCAGCATTTT. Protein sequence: CVSSLLAGRNSNQPQHF.

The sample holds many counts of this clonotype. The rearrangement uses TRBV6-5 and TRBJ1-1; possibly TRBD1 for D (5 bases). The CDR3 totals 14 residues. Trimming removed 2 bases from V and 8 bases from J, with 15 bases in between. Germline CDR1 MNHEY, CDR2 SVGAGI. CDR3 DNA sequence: TGTGCCAGCAGTTACGAGTCGACAGCCGGGGAAGCTTTCTTT. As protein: CASSYESTAGEAFF.

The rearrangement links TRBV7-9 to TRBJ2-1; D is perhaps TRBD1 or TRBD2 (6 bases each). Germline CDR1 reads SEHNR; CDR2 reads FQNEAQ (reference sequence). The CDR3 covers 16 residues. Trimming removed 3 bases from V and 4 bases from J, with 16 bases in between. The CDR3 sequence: CASSFPSGGTYNEQFF. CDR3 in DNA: TGTGCCAGCAGCTTTCCGTCTGGCGGGACATACAATGAGCAGTTCTTC.

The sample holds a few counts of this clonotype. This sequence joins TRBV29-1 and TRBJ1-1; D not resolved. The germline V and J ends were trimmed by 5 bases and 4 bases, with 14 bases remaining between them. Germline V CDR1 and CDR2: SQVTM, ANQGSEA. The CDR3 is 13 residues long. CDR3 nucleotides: TGCAGCGTTACCCCTACTTCGGGCACTGAAGCTTTCTTT. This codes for CSVTPTSGTEAFF.

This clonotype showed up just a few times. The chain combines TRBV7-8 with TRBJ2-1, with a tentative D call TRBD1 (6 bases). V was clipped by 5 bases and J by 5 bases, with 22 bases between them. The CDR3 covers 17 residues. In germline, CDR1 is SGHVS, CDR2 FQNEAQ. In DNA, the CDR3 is TGTGCCAGCAGCGCCTACGACAGGTTTAACCGCGACAATGAGCAGTTCTTC. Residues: CASSAYDRFNRDNEQFF.

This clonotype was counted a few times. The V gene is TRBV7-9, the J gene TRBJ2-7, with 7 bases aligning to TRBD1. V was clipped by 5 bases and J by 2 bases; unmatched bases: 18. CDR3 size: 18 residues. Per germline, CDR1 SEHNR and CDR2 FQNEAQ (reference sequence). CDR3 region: CASSPRDRATKRTYEQYF. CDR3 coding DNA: TGTGCCAGCAGCCCCCGGGACAGAGCCACCAAAAGAACCTACGAGCAGTACTTC.

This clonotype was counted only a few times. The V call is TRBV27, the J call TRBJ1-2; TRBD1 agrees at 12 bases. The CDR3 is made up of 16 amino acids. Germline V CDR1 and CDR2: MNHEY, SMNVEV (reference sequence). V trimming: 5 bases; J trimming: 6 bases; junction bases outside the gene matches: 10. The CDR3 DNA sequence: TGTGCCAGCAGTCAAACCGGGACAGGGGGCCAGCATGGCTACACCTTC. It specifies CASSQTGTGGQHGYTF.

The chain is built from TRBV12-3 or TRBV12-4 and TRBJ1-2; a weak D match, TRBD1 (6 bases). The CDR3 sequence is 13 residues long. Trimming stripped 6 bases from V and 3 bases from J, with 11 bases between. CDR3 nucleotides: TGTGCCAGCAGCCCGGACAGTTACTATGGCTACACCTTC. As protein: CASSPDSYYGYTF.

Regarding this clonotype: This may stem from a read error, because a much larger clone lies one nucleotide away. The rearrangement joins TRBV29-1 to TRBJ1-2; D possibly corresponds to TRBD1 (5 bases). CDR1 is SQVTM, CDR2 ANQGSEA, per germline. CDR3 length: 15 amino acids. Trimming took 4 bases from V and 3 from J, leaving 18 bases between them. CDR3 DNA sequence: TGCAGCGTTGTTAATCCTAGGGGAGACGACTATGGCTACACCTTC. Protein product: CSVVNPRGDDYGYTF.

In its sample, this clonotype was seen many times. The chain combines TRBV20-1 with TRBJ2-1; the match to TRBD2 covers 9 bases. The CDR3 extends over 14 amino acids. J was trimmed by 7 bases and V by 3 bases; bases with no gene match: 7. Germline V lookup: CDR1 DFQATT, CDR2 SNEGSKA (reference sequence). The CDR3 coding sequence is TGCAGTGCTAGTTGGCGGGGGGGCTTGAATGAGCAGTTCTTC. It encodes CSASWRGGLNEQFF.

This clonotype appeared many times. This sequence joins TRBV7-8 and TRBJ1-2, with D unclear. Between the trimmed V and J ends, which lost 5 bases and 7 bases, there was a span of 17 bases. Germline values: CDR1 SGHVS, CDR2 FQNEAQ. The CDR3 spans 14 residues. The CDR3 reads CASSPSIFFAGYTF. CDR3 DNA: TGTGCCAGCAGCCCAAGTATTTTTTTTGCTGGCTACACCTTC.

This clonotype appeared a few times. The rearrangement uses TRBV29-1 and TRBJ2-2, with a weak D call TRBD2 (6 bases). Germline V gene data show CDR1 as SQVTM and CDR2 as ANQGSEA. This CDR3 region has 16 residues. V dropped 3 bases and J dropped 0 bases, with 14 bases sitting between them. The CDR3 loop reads CSVEFWRGSNTGELFF. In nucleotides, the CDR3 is TGCAGCGTTGAGTTCTGGAGGGGATCGAACACCGGGGAGCTGTTTTTT.

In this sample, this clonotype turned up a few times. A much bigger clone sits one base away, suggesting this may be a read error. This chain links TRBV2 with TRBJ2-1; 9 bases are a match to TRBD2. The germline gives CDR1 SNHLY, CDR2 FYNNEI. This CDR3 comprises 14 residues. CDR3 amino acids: CTSTRGGPYNEQFF. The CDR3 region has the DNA TGTACCAGCACGCGGGGGGGCCCCTACAATGAGCAGTTCTTC.

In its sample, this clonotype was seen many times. DNA for the CDR3: TGTGCCAGCAGTCTTACAGAGACAGGGGGAAATGAAGCTTTCTTT. Amino acid sequence: CASSLTETGGNEAFF. The chain has TRBV12-3 or TRBV12-4 and TRBJ1-1; TRBD1 agrees at 9 bases. V dropped 5 bases and J dropped 7; count of bases not matched to a gene: 11. This CDR3 contains 15 residues.

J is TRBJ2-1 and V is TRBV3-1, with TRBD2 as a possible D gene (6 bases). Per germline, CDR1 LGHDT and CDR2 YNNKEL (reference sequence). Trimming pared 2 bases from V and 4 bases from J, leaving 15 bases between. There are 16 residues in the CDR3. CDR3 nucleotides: TGTGCCAGCAGCCAACCTATAGCGGCGGGTTACAATGAGCAGTTCTTC. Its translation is CASSQPIAAGYNEQFF.